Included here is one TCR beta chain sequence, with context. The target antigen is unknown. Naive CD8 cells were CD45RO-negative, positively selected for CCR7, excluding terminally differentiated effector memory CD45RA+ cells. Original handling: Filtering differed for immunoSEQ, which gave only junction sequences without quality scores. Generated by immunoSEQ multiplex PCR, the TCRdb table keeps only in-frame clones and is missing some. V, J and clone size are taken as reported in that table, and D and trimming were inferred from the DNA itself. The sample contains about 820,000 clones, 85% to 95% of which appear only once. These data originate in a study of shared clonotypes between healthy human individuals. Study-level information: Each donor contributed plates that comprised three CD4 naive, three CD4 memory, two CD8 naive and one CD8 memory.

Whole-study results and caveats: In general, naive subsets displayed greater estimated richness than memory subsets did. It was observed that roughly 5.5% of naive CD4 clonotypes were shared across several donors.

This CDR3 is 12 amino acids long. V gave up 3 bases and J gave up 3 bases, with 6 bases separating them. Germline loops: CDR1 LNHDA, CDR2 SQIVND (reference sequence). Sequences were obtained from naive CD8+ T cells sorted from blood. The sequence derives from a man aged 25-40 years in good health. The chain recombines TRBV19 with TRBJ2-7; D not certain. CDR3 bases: TGTGCCAGTAGTATTAGTCTCTACGAGCAGTACTTC. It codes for CASSISLYEQYF.